The present T cell receptor beta chain was sequenced within a study of Ad26.COV2.S vaccination and SARS-CoV-2 variants. The overall study: Of the COV1001 trial arms, the Ad26.COV2.S arm included the donor. Doses of Ad26.COV2.S were injected into muscle once or twice, 56 days apart.

This table comes from immunoSEQ multiplex PCR, and its TCRdb copy is limited to in-frame clones, with some not included. Counted here are a few hundred thousand clones, roughly 87% occurring once; the ten biggest clones make up approximately 3%. The V gene's germline CDR1 is SGHAT and CDR2 FQNNGV. This CDR3 has 14 amino acids. The germline V and J ends were trimmed by 5 bases and 1 base, with 10 bases remaining between them. Treatment here: approximately 18 received Ad26.COV2.S at low or high dose, single or two shots; 5 received placebo; per-sample allocation not given. Sample collection was performed on day 63 after the first vaccine or placebo injection.

The V and J genes are TRBV11-2 and TRBJ2-3, with D unresolved. Here the sequenced sample was peripheral blood, taken in a trial of Ad26.COV2.S vaccine versus placebo. The sequence was collected from a person between 18 and 65 years old who received the Ad26.COV2.S COVID-19 vaccine or a placebo. CDR3 loop: CASSPSPGTDTQYF. The CDR3 nucleotides read TGTGCCAGCAGCCCATCCCCGGGCACAGATACGCAGTATTTT.